These 9 T cell receptor beta chains originate from one sample sequenced in a study of blood T cell repertoires in COVID-19. TCRdb keeps only in-frame clones here, not all; method: immunoSEQ multiplex PCR. Of about 330,000 clones listed, 88% are singletons. Sequencing input: PBMCs or T cells enriched from blood (not recorded which). The origin of the receptors is a man aged 25-45 years who had recovered from COVID-19.

This chain connects TRBV28 to TRBJ1-3; D is perhaps TRBD1 (6 bases). This CDR3 region has 17 residues. Germline V CDR1 and CDR2: MDHEN, SYDVKM. V shed 6 bases and J shed 1 base, with 19 bases lying between them. The DNA of the CDR3 is TGTGCCAGCAGGTCCTACCCCGGGACAAATTCTGGAAACACCATATATTTT. This gives the protein CASRSYPGTNSGNTIYF. Complete variable domain (other parts from reference TRBV28 and TRBJ1-3): DVKVTQSSRYLVKRTGEKVFLECVQDMDHENMFWYRQDPGLGLRLIYFSYDVKMKEKGDIPEGYSVSREKKERFSLILESASTNQTSMYLCASRSYPGTNSGNTIYFGEGSWLTVV.

The chain combines TRBV20-1 with TRBJ2-7; TRBD2 matches at 8 bases. CDR3 length: 11 amino acids. V was clipped by 7 bases and J by 3 bases; unmatched bases: 2. CDR1 is DFQATT, CDR2 SNEGSKA, per germline (reference sequence). CDR3 in amino acids: CSVRGGYEQYF. In DNA form, the CDR3 reads TGCAGTGTTCGGGGGGGCTACGAGCAGTACTTC.

V gene TRBV19 combines with J gene TRBJ1-4, with D possibly matching TRBD1 (6 bases). The V end was cut by 6 bases, the J end by 4 bases, with 6 bases between. This CDR3 comprises 12 residues. Germline lookup yields CDR1 LNHDA and CDR2 SQIVND (reference sequence). This chain's CDR3 is CASRQGNEKLFF. CDR3 sequence (DNA): TGTGCCAGTAGACAGGGTAATGAAAAACTGTTTTTT.

The table lists this clone with a count of one. The rearrangement uses TRBV30 and TRBJ2-3; 8 positions agree with TRBD1. Losses at the gene ends were 2 bases for V and 9 bases for J; bases not matched to a gene: 4. The CDR3 covers 12 residues. Looked up from germline, CDR1 is GTSNPN and CDR2 is SVGIG (reference sequence). Written as DNA, the CDR3 is TGTGCCTGGAGTATACGACAGGGGACGCAGTATTTT. As protein: CAWSIRQGTQYF.

The chain combines TRBV11-2 with TRBJ2-1, with D possibly being TRBD2 (6 bases). The length of the CDR3 is 16 residues. Per germline, CDR1 SGHAT and CDR2 FQNNGV. Trimming took off 5 bases at V and 2 bases at J, with 16 bases between the two ends. CDR3 residues: CASSPGGWGTYNEQFF. DNA of the CDR3: TGTGCCAGCAGCCCTGGGGGGTGGGGGACCTACAATGAGCAGTTCTTC.

V is TRBV9 and J is TRBJ2-5; D gene unclear. Trimming removed 4 bases at V and 4 bases at J, with 11 bases between. The CDR3 length is 13 residues. The germline V gene encodes CDR1 SGDLS and CDR2 YYNGEE. For the CDR3, the DNA is TGTGCCAGCAGCTCACACGGGTTAGAGACCCAGTACTTC. Amino acids: CASSSHGLETQYF.

This chain uses TRBV24-1 with TRBJ1-3, with 8 bases lining up with TRBD1. From germline, CDR1 is KGHDR and CDR2 SFDVKD. The CDR3 has 18 amino acids. The junction had 11 bases not matched to a gene; V was cut back by 3 bases and J by 2 bases. The CDR3 region is CATSDRYGRGPTGNTIYF. The CDR3 nucleotides are TGTGCCACCAGTGATCGATATGGCAGGGGGCCCACTGGAAACACCATATATTTT.

The chain employs TRBV15 and TRBJ1-1; D is possibly TRBD1 (5 bases). V lost 0 bases and J lost 0, with 8 bases in between. Germline V gene sequence: CDR1 LNHNV, CDR2 YYDKDF (reference sequence). The CDR3 spans 15 residues. For the CDR3, the DNA is TGTGCCACCAGCAGAGATCTGACAGTGAACACTGAAGCTTTCTTT. As protein: CATSRDLTVNTEAFF. Supplemented by reference TRBV15 and TRBJ1-1, the full variable domain reads DAMVIQNPRYQVTQFGKPVTLSCSQTLNHNVMYWYQQKSSQAPKLLFHYYDKDFNNEADTPDNFQSRRPNTSFCFLDIRSPGLGDTAMYLCATSRDLTVNTEAFFGQGTRLTVV.

V and J are TRBV4-1 and TRBJ1-6; the D gene is possibly TRBD1 (6 bases). The V gene lost 3 bases and the J gene lost 4 bases, with 16 bases spanning the gap. CDR1 and CDR2 from the germline V gene are MGHRA and YSYEKL. The CDR3 runs 17 residues. The CDR3 DNA sequence: TGCGCCAGCAGCCAGACCACCACGGGACATTATAATTCACCCCTCCACTTT. The encoded protein is CASSQTTTGHYNSPLHF.